This TCR beta chain is drawn from a study of Graves' ophthalmopathy and Graves' hyperthyroidism. Study as a whole: Peripheral blood sampling preceded any treatment and occurred at initial diagnosis. Study-level points and caveats: Sensitivity of roughly 88% and specificity of approximately 81% were achieved when a 13-signature model separated ophthalmopathy from stable hyperthyroidism.

The study recruited hyperthyroidism patients aged 18 to 65 who were newly diagnosed, under 2 months' duration. What supplied the PBMCs was about 10 ml of fresh peripheral blood. This clonotype was found many times. Its antigen is currently unknown. Beta-chain TCR CDR3 regions were amplified from RNA transcripts. HTBI primers served in a first-round RT-PCR, which a second-round multiplex PCR followed. TCRdb fed the multiplex PCR reads into MiXCR, producing one record per CDR3 protein. This table has more than 300,000 distinct CDR3 sequences, 15% to 17% appearing once. This TCR was sampled from a woman aged 18-29 years with stable Graves' hyperthyroidism. Sequencing was performed on peripheral blood.

The CDR3 nucleotides are TGTGCCAGCAGTTATGGGGTTCCGGACACCGGGGAGCTGTTTTTT. Its translation is CASSYGVPDTGELFF. J is TRBJ2-2 and V is TRBV6-5; D unresolved. The CDR3 sequence is 15 residues long. Germline V gene sequence: CDR1 MNHEY, CDR2 SVGAGI. The V end lost 3 bases, the J end lost 3 bases, and 11 bases lay between the germline ends.